One and the same sample provided the 21 T cell receptor beta chains below, sequenced in a study of shared clonotypes between healthy human individuals. The repertoire was sequenced with immunoSEQ multiplex PCR; TCRdb's copy has only in-frame clones and lacks some. The sample records around 600,000 clones, less than 98% being singletons. Sample: naive CD4+ T cells sorted from blood. Subset indicated: CD45RA+ positively selected. These receptors came from a woman in her twenties or thirties in good health.

The chain carries TRBV18 and TRBJ1-5; no reliable D call. Germline V CDR1 and CDR2: KGHSH, LQKENI. V shed 2 bases and J shed 1 base, with 12 bases lying between them. This CDR3 is built from 16 residues. In nucleotides, the CDR3 is TGTGCCAGCTCACCAAACCCCCCGGGGAGCAATCAGCCCCAGCATTTT. Protein: CASSPNPPGSNQPQHF.

The chain couples TRBV9 to TRBJ2-7; perhaps TRBD1 as D (6 bases). CDR1 is SGDLS and CDR2 is YYNGEE in the germline V gene. V gave up 2 bases and J gave up 3 bases, with 12 bases separating them. The CDR3 covers 14 residues. The CDR3 here is CASSVRDTHYEQYF. CDR3 sequence (DNA): TGTGCCAGCAGCGTCCGGGACACCCACTACGAGCAGTACTTC.

The rearrangement uses TRBV30 and TRBJ2-3; D remains ambiguous. Germline V CDR1 and CDR2: GTSNPN, SVGIG (reference sequence). The V end was cut by 4 bases, the J end by 3 bases, with 8 bases between. The CDR3 contains 12 residues. The CDR3 is CAWIEGTDTQYF. The CDR3 bases are TGTGCCTGGATAGAAGGGACAGATACGCAGTATTTT.

The chain carries TRBV2 and TRBJ2-2; 7 bases map to TRBD1. This CDR3 has 15 residues. Per the germline V gene, CDR1 is SNHLY and CDR2 is FYNNEI. Trimming at V came to 6 bases and at J to 3 bases, leaving 7 bases not matched to a gene. CDR3 protein: CASSVQGTHTGELFF. CDR3 DNA: TGTGCCAGCAGCGTACAGGGGACCCACACCGGGGAGCTGTTTTTT.

CDR3 sequence reads: CASSFSATNTGELFF. The CDR3 nucleotides read TGCGCCAGCAGCTTTAGCGCTACGAACACCGGGGAGCTGTTTTTT. This chain joins TRBV5-1 and TRBJ2-2, with a possible D match to TRBD2 (5 bases). CDR1 and CDR2 from the germline V gene are SGHRS and YFSETQ. Trimming pared 2 bases from V and 0 bases from J, leaving 8 bases between. This CDR3 is built from 15 residues.

This chain connects TRBV4-1 to TRBJ1-1, with D unclear. CDR1 and CDR2 (germline): MGHRA, YSYEKL. V lost 4 bases and J 6 bases, leaving 18 bases between the germline ends. The CDR3 length is 15 residues. The CDR3 DNA is TGCGCCAGCAGCCTTAACCGAGTCGTGGGAGCTGAAGCTTTCTTT. It yields the protein CASSLNRVVGAEAFF.

This clone has only one observation. The chain is built from TRBV2 and TRBJ2-1, with 12 bases aligning to TRBD2. The trim removed 4 bases at V and 7 bases at J, leaving 2 bases unmatched. Per germline, CDR1 SNHLY and CDR2 FYNNEI. This CDR3 is built from 14 residues. CDR3 loop: CASSGLAGVNEQFF. Written as DNA, the CDR3 is TGTGCCAGCAGTGGACTAGCGGGAGTGAATGAGCAGTTCTTC.

V usage is TRBV11-3 and J usage is TRBJ1-1, with 10 positions matching TRBD1. J was trimmed by 9 bases and V by 2 bases; bases with no gene match: 6. The CDR3 runs to 14 residues. Germline-derived CDR1 and CDR2 are SGHNT and YENEEA. The CDR3 DNA is TGTGCCAGCAGCTTATCCCGACAGGGGGCGAAAGCTTTCTTT. It encodes CASSLSRQGAKAFF.

The chain recombines TRBV18 with TRBJ2-3; D unclear. In germline, CDR1 is KGHSH, CDR2 LQKENI. CDR3 size: 15 residues. V was cut by 3 bases and J by 0 bases, with 10 bases left in between. As DNA, the CDR3 is TGTGCCAGCTCACCTGTTGAAGGGAGCACAGATACGCAGTATTTT. Its protein is CASSPVEGSTDTQYF.

The chain uses TRBV2 and TRBJ1-2; D not certain. This CDR3 spans 14 amino acids. V was shortened by 11 bases and J by 5 bases, with 21 bases between the two germline ends. Germline values: CDR1 SNHLY, CDR2 FYNNEI. The CDR3 region is CAGLGVRGPYGYTF. The CDR3 region has the DNA TGTGCCGGTCTCGGGGTCCGAGGCCCTTATGGCTACACCTTC.

J is TRBJ2-3 and V is TRBV19, with D uncertain. The CDR3 consists of 15 residues. Germline V lookup: CDR1 LNHDA, CDR2 SQIVND (reference sequence). Trimming cost V 2 bases and J 3 bases, with 12 bases left between them. The CDR3 DNA reads TGTGCCAGTAGTATACCTCACCGGGCTACAGATACGCAGTATTTT. Protein sequence: CASSIPHRATDTQYF.

The V call is TRBV19, the J call TRBJ1-2, with 7 bases matching TRBD1. Unmatched junction bases numbered 3, after V lost 9 bases and J lost 2 bases. This CDR3 has 12 amino acids. Germline values: CDR1 LNHDA, CDR2 SQIVND (reference sequence). The CDR3 sequence: CASGTVNYGYTF. For the CDR3, the DNA is TGTGCCAGCGGGACAGTAAACTATGGCTACACCTTC.

The V gene is TRBV19, the J gene TRBJ2-4; TRBD1 agrees at 7 bases. This CDR3 spans 13 amino acids. Germline V CDR1 and CDR2: LNHDA, SQIVND (reference sequence). Trimming took 7 bases from V and 8 from J; bases not matched to a gene: 8. CDR3 sequence: CASNRQGGDIQYF. In DNA form, the CDR3 reads TGTGCCAGTAACCGACAGGGTGGAGACATTCAGTACTTC.

This chain links TRBV7-9 with TRBJ2-2; 12 bases fit TRBD2. The length of the CDR3 is 18 residues. Germline trimming cut 5 bases from V and 1 base from J; bases unmatched to any gene: 8. Germline V gene lookup returns CDR1 SEHNR and CDR2 FQNEAQ (reference sequence). The CDR3 loop is CASSPHWTSGVNTGELFF. The CDR3 DNA sequence: TGTGCCAGCAGCCCGCATTGGACTAGCGGGGTGAACACCGGGGAGCTGTTTTTT.

This chain links TRBV18 with TRBJ2-1, with 7 bases fitting TRBD1. This CDR3 spans 13 amino acids. CDR1 KGHSH and CDR2 LQKENI come from the germline V gene. Trimming removed 6 bases from V and 10 bases from J; junction bases left unmatched: 9. CDR3: CASSPGQDREQFF. The CDR3 region has the DNA TGTGCCAGCTCCCCAGGCCAGGACAGGGAGCAGTTCTTC.

The chain combines TRBV18 with TRBJ1-5; no clear D. This CDR3 spans 17 amino acids. Germline lookup yields CDR1 KGHSH and CDR2 LQKENI. Trimming shortened V by 3 bases and J by 2 bases, and 17 bases separated the two germline ends. In nucleotides, the CDR3 is TGTGCCAGCTCACCCCCCCCTGGAAGGTCTGGCAATCAGCCCCAGCATTTT. Amino acid sequence: CASSPPPGRSGNQPQHF.

A word on this clone: Different DNA sequences within this sample yield the same CDR3. This rearrangement joins TRBV7-3 to TRBJ2-3; 10 bases line up with TRBD2. Germline assignment: CDR1 SGHTA and CDR2 FQGTGA. With 0 bases clipped from V and 4 bases from J, the junction kept 10 bases outside the gene matches. CDR3 length: 18 amino acids. CDR3 sequence: CASSLTGASGRGPDTQYF. The CDR3 DNA reads TGTGCCAGCAGCTTAACAGGGGCCAGCGGGAGGGGGCCAGATACGCAGTATTTT.

The V call is TRBV11-3, the J call TRBJ2-2; TRBD1 might be the D (6 bases). The CDR3 sequence is 17 residues long. V lost 4 bases to trimming and J lost 2 bases, with 17 bases between them. Germline V gene lookup returns CDR1 SGHNT and CDR2 YENEEA. The CDR3 here is CASSSKYGTPNTGELFF. In nucleotides, the CDR3 is TGTGCCAGCAGCTCGAAATACGGGACACCCAACACCGGGGAGCTGTTTTTT.

The V gene is TRBV18, the J gene TRBJ2-7; TRBD2 matches 7 bases. Germline-derived CDR1 and CDR2 are KGHSH and LQKENI. Germline trimming cut 6 bases from V and 0 bases from J; bases unmatched to any gene: 14. The CDR3 contains 17 residues. CDR3 nucleotides: TGTGCCAGCTCGCAATTACCCGGTGGGGGGGACTCCTACGAGCAGTACTTC. Its protein product is CASSQLPGGGDSYEQYF.

The gene calls are TRBV5-1 and TRBJ1-2; TRBD1 might be the D (5 bases). CDR3 length equals 17 residues. V was pared by 0 bases and J by 0 bases, with 15 bases between. CDR1 SGHRS and CDR2 YFSETQ come from the germline V gene. DNA for the CDR3: TGCGCCAGCAGCTTGGCCCAGGGTTCCTTTTCTAACTATGGCTACACCTTC. Translated: CASSLAQGSFSNYGYTF.

The chain is built from TRBV19 and TRBJ2-5, with TRBD2 matching over 9 bases. J was trimmed by 0 bases and V by 6 bases; bases with no gene match: 5. The CDR3 runs to 15 residues. In germline, CDR1 is LNHDA, CDR2 SQIVND (reference sequence). CDR3 protein: CASRAGGAHQETQYF. The DNA of the CDR3 is TGTGCCAGTAGGGCGGGAGGGGCCCACCAAGAGACCCAGTACTTC.